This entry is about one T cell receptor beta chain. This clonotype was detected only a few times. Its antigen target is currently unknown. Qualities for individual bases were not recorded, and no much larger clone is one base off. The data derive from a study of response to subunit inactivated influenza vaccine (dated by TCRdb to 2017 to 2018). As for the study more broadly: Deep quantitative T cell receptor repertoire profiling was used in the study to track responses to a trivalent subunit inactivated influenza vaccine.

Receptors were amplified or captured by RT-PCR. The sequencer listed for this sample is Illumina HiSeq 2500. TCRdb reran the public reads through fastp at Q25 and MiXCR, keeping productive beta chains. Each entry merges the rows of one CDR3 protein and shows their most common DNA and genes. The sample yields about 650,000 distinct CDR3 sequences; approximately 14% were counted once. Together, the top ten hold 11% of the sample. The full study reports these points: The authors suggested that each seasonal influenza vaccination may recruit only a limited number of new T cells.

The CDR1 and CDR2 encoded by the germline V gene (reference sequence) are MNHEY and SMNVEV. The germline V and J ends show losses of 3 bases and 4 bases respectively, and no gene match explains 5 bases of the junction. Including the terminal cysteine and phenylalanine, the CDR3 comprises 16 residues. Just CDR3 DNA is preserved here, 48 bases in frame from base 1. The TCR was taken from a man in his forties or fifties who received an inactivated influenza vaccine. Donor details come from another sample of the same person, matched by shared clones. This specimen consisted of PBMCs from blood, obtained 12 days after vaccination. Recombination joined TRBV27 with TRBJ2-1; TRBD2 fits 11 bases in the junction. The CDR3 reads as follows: CASSLGTSGNYNEQFF. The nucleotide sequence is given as TGTGCCAGCAGTTTGGGGACTAGCGGCAATTACAATGAGCAGTTCTTC.